Below are 7 T cell receptor beta chains sequenced from a single sample in a study of shared T cell receptors in the human thymus. Assay used: immunoSEQ multiplex PCR; TCRdb lists only in-frame clones, some missing. The sample yields about 660,000 clones, 88% seen once. The same specimen was also included in a second study, on human thymus T cells.

The sample was thymocytes. These receptors were collected from a boy under three years old with a congenital heart defect.

The CDR3 is CSARICGSQNEQFF. The CDR3, as DNA: TGCAGCGCGCGGATCTGCGGGAGTCAAAATGAGCAGTTCTTC. The chain joins TRBV29-1 to TRBJ2-1; 7 positions agree with TRBD2. In germline, CDR1 is SQVTM, CDR2 ANQGSEA. The CDR3 totals 14 residues. The J segment lost 7 bases and the V segment lost 7 bases, leaving 13 bases of the junction unmatched.

V is TRBV7-2 and J is TRBJ1-4; a weak D match, TRBD1 (5 bases). From germline, CDR1 is SGHTA and CDR2 FQGNSA. The CDR3 is 15 amino acids. Trimming cost V 1 base and J 5 bases, with 11 bases left between them. The CDR3 loop is CASSLVGGGNEKLFF. The CDR3 coding sequence is TGTGCCAGCAGCTTAGTCGGGGGAGGAAATGAAAAACTGTTTTTT. The whole variable domain, filled in from reference TRBV7-2 and TRBJ1-4, reads GAGVSQSPSNKVTEKGKDVELRCDPISGHTALYWYRQSLGQGLEFLIYFQGNSAPDKSGLPSDRFSAERTGGSVSTLTIQRTQQEDSAVYLCASSLVGGGNEKLFFGSGTQLSVL.

The J gene is TRBJ2-1, the V gene TRBV4-2; maybe TRBD1 (11 bases). V gave up 2 bases and J gave up 7 bases, with 36 bases separating them. CDR3 length: 22 residues. The V gene's germline CDR1 is LGHNA and CDR2 YNFKEQ. In DNA form, the CDR3 reads TGTGCCAGCAGCCAACCAGGGAGGACAGGGGGCAAGAATCTAGCGGGAGCGAATGAGCAGTTCTTC. This translates into CASSQPGRTGGKNLAGANEQFF.

The chain couples TRBV19 to TRBJ2-1; 11 bases match TRBD2. V was pared by 4 bases and J by 4 bases, with 12 bases of the junction left unmatched. Per the germline V gene, CDR1 is LNHDA and CDR2 is SQIVND (reference sequence). CDR3 length equals 18 residues. CDR3 protein: CASSTGLAGPYPYNEQFF. The DNA of the CDR3 is TGTGCCAGTAGTACAGGACTAGCGGGCCCTTACCCTTACAATGAGCAGTTCTTC. The full variable domain, rest sourced from reference TRBV19 and TRBJ2-1, is DGGITQSPKYLFRKEGQNVTLSCEQNLNHDAMYWYRQDPGQGLRLIYYSQIVNDFQKGDIAEGYSVSREKKESFPLTVTSAQKNPTAFYLCASSTGLAGPYPYNEQFFGPGTRLTVL.

V is TRBV25-1 and J is TRBJ1-4; a possible D gene is TRBD1 (6 bases). Germline CDR1 and CDR2: MGHDK and SYGVNS. The CDR3 totals 12 residues. V was shortened by 11 bases and J by 7 bases, with 14 bases between the two germline ends. Here the CDR3 reads CASTGKGEKLFF. CDR3 DNA: TGTGCCTCTACAGGGAAGGGTGAAAAACTGTTTTTT.

This chain connects TRBV4-3 to TRBJ1-4, with a weak D call TRBD1 (6 bases). Germline V gives CDR1 LGHNA, CDR2 YSLEER. The V end lost 0 bases, the J end lost 4 bases, and 9 bases lay between the germline ends. The CDR3 extends over 15 amino acids. CDR3 DNA sequence: TGCGCCAGCAGCCAAGAATGCAGGGGTAATGAAAAACTGTTTTTT. Translation gives CASSQECRGNEKLFF.

The chain couples TRBV5-5 to TRBJ2-7; 7 bases are a match to TRBD1. The germline V gene has CDR1 SGHKS and CDR2 YYEKEE (reference sequence). Trimming cost V 4 bases and J 4 bases; bases outside gene matches: 8. This CDR3 is 14 amino acids long. In DNA, the CDR3 is TGTGCCAGCAGCGATGGGGACAGCTGGTACGAGCAGTACTTC. Amino acid sequence: CASSDGDSWYEQYF. The full variable domain, rest sourced from reference TRBV5-5 and TRBJ2-7, is DAGVTQSPTHLIKTRGQQVTLRCSPISGHKSVSWYQQVLGQGPQFIFQYYEKEERGRGNFPDRFSARQFPNYSSELNVNALLLGDSALYLCASSDGDSWYEQYFGPGTRLTVT.